This T cell receptor (beta chain) was sequenced during a study of tumor-infiltrating lymphocytes in primary liver carcinoma. Study-wide context: Sample counts of productive TCRbeta reads spanned roughly 3.65 to 8 million; these counts were similar across tissue types. Notes on the study in general: There were only about 7.5-25% of top clones found in all five tumor regions.

A constant-region primer served to make TCR beta cDNA from approximately 490 ng total RNA. Slightly modified ARM-PCR with three nested multiplex PCR rounds yielded TCR beta libraries. PCR rounds one and two used TRBV1-TRBV30 forward primers with a C-beta reverse primer for about 9 cycles each. TCRdb processed the multiplex PCR reads anew with MiXCR; each CDR3 protein has one entry. This repertoire shows around 70,000 distinct CDR3 sequences, over 60% found once; its top ten account for around a quarter. With regard to this clonotype: Its antigen is still unknown. The junction departs from the called germline gene at one end, perhaps through a read error.

The CDR3 is 16 residues long. Per germline, CDR1 MNHEY and CDR2 SVGEGT. Unsorted bulk tissue (roughly 19-30 mg) underwent RNA and DNA co-extraction. Specimen: liver tumor tissue from sampling region 4. Subset described: tumor region T4, right-lateral pole. This chain connects TRBV6-2 or TRBV6-3 to TRBJ2-7; D uncertain. The receptor's source is a man aged 35 to 55 with primary liver carcinoma and hepatitis B virus infection. The CDR3 loop is CASSYFPLPSPYEQYF. CDR3 coding DNA: TGTGCCAGTAGTTACTTTCCCCTTCCTTCACCCTACGAGCAGTACTTC.